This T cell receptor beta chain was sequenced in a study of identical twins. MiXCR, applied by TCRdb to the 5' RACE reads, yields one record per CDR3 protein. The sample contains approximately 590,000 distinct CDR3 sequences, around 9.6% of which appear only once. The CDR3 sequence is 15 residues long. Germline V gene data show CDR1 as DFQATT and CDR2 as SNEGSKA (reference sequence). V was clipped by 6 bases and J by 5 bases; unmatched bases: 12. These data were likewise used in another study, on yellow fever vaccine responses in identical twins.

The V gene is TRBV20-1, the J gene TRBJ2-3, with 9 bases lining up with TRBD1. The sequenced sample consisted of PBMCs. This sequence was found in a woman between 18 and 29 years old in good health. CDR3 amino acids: CSAIPIDRGKDTQYF. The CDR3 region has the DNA TGCAGTGCCATACCAATCGACAGGGGGAAAGATACGCAGTATTTT.